The present TCR beta chain was sequenced within a study of tumor-infiltrating lymphocytes in oesophageal squamous cell carcinoma. In TCRdb, the PCR reads were re-called with MiXCR into one record per CDR3 protein. The repertoire includes 10,000 or so distinct CDR3 sequences, approximately 59% of them detected once, and roughly a third sits in the top ten. The germline V gene encodes CDR1 MNHNS and CDR2 SASEGT. V shed 2 bases and J shed 7 bases, with 9 bases lying between them. This CDR3 spans 14 amino acids. The sequenced material came from esophageal tumor tissue. The chain links TRBV6-1 to TRBJ1-6; D is uncertain. The TCR sequence derives from a male donor with esophageal squamous cell carcinoma. CDR3 loop: CASSELSVNSPLHF. The CDR3 DNA sequence: TGTGCCAGCAGTGAACTTTCGGTCAATTCACCCCTCCACTTT.